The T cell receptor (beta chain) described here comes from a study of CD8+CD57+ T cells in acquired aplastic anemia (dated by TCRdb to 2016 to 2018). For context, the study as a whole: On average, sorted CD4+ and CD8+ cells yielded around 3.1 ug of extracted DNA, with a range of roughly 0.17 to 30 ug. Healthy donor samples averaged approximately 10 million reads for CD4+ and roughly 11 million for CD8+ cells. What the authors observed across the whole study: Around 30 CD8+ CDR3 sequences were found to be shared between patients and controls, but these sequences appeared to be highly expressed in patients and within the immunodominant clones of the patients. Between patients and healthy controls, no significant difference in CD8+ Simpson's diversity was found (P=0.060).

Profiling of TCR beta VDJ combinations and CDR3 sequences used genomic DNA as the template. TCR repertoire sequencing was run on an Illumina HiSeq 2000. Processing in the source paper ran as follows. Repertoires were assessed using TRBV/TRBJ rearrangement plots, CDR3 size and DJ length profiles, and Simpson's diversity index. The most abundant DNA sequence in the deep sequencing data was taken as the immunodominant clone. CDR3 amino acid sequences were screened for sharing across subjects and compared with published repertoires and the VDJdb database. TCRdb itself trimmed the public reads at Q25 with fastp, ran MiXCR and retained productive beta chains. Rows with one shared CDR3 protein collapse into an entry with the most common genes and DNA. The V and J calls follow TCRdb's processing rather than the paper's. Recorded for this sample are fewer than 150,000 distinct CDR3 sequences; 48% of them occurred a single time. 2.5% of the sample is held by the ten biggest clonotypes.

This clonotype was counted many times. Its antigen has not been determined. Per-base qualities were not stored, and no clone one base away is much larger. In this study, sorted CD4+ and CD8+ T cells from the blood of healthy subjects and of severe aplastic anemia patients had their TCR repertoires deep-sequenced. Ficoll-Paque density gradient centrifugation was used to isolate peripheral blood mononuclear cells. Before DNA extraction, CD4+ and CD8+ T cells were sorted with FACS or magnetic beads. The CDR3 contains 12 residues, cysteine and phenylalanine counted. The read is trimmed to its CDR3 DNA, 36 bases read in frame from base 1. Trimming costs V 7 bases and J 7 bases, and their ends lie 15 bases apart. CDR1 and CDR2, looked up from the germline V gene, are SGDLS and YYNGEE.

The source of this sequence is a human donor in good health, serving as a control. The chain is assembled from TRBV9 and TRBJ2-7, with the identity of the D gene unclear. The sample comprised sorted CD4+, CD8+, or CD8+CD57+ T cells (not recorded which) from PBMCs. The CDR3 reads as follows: CASGGPWGEQYF. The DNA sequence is TGTGCCAGCGGCGGCCCTTGGGGTGAGCAGTACTTC.